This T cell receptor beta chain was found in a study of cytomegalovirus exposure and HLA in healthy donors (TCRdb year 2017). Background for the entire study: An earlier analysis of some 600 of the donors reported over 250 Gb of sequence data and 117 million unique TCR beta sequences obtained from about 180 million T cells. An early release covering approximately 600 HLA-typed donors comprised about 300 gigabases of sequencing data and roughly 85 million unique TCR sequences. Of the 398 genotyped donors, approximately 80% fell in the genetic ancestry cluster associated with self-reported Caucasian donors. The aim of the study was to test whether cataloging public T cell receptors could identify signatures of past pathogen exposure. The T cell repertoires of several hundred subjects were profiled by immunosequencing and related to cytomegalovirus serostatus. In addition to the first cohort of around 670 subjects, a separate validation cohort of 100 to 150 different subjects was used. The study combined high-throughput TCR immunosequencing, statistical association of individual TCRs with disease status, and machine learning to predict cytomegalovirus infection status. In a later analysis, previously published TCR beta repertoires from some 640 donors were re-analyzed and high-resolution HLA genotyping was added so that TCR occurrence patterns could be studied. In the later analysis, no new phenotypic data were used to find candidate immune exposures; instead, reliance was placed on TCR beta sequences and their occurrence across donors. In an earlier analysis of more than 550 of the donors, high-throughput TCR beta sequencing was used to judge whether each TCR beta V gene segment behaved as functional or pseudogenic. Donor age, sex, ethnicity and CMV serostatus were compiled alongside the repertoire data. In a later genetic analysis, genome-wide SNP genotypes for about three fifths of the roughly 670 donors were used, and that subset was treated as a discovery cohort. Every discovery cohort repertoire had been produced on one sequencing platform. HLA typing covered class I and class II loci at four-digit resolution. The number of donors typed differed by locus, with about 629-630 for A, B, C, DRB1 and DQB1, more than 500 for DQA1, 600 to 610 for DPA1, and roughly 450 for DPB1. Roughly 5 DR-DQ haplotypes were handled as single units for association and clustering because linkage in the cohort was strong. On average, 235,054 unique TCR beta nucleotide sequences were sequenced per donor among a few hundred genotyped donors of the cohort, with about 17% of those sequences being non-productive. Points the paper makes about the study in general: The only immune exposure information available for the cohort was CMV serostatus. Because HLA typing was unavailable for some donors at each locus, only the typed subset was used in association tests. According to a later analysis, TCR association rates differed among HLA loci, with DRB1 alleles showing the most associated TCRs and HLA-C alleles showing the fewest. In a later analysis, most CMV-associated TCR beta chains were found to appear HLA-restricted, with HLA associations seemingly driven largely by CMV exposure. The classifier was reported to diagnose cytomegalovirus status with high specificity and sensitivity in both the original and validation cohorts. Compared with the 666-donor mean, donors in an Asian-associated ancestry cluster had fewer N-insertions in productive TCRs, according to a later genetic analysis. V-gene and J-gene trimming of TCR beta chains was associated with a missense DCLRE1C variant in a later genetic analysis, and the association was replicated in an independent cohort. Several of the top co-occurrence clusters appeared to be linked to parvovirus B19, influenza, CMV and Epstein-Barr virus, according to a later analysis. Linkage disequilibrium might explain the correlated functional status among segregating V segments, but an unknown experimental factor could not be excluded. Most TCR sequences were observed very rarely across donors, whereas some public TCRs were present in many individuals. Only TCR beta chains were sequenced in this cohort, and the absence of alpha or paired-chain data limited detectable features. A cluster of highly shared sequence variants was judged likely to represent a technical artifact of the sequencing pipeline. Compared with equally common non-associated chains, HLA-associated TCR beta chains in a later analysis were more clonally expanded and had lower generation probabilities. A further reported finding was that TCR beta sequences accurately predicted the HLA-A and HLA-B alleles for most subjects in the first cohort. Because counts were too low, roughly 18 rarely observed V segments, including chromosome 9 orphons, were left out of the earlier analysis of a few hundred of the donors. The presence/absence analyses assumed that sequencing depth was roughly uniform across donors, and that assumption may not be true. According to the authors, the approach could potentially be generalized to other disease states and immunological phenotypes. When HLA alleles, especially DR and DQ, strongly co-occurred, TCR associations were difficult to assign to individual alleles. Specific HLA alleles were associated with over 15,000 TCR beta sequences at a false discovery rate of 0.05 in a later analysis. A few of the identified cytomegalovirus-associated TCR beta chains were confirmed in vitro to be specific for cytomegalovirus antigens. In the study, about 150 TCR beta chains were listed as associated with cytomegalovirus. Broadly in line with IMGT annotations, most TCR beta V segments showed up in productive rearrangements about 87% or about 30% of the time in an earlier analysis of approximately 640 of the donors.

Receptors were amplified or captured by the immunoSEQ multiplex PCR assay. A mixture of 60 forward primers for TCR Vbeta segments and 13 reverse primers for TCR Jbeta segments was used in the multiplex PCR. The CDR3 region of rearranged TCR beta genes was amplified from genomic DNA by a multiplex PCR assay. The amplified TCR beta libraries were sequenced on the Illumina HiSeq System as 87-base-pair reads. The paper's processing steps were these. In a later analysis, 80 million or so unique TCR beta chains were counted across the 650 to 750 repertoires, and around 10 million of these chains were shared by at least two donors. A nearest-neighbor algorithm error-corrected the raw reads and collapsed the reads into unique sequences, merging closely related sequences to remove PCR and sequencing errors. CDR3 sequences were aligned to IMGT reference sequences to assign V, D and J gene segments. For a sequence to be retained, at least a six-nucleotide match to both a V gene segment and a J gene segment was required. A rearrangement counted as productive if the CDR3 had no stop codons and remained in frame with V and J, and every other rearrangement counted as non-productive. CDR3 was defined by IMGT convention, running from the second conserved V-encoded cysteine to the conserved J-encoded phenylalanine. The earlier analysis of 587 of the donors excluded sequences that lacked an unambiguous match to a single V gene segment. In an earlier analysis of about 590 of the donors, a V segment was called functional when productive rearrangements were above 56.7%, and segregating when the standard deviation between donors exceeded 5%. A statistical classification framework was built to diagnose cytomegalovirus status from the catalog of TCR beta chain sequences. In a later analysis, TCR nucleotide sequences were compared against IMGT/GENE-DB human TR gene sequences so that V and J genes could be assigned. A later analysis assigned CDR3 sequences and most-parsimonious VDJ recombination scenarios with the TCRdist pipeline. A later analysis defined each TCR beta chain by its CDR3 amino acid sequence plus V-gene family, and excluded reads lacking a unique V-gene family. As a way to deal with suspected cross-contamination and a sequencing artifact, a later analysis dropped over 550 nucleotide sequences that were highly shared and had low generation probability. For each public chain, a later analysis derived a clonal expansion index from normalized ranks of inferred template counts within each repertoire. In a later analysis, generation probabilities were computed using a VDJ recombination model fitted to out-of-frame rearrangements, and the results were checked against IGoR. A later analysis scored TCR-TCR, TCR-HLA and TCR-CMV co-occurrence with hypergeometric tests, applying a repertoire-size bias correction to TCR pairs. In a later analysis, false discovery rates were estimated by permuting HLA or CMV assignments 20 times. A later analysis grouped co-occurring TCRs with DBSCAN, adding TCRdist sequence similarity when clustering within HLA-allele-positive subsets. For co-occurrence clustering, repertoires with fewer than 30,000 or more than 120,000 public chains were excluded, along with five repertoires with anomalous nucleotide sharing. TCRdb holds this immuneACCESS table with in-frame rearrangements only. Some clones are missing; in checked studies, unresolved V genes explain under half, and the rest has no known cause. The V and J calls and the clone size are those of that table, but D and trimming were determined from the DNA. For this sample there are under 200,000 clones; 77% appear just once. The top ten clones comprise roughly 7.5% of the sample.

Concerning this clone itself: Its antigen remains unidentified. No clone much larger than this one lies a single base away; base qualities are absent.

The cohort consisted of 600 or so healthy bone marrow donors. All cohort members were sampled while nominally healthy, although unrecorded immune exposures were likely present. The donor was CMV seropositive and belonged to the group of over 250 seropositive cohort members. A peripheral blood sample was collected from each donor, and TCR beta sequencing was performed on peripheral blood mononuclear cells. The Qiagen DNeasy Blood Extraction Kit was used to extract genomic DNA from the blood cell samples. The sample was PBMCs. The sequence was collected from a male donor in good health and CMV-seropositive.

The CDR3 loop reads CASSYPGIYGYTF. The nucleotide sequence reads as follows: TGTGCCAGCAGTTACCCAGGGATCTATGGCTACACCTTC. The chain is made from TRBV6-5 and TRBJ1-2; the best D guess is TRBD1, with 5 bases matching. There are 13 amino acids in the CDR3, from cysteine to phenylalanine inclusive. Only the CDR3 region is kept as DNA, spanning 39 bases read in frame from base 1. V and J lose 2 bases and 4 bases, and a span of 8 bases separates them. The germline V gene sets CDR1 to MNHEY and CDR2 to SVGAGI.